The present T cell receptor beta chain was sequenced within a study of T cell changes during pregnancy in multiple sclerosis. The germline V gene encodes CDR1 MNHEY and CDR2 SVGAGI. This CDR3 comprises 14 residues. V was trimmed by 6 bases and J by 3 bases, leaving 12 bases between them. The data were produced by immunoSEQ multiplex PCR, yet TCRdb's version contains in-frame clones alone and is incomplete. The sample carries 78,000 or so clones, approximately 90% recorded once. The chain carries TRBV6-5 and TRBJ2-1; tentatively, D is TRBD2 (6 bases). The TCR sequence derives from a female donor with multiple sclerosis, enrolled in a pregnancy study. Specimen: peripheral blood, collected before pregnancy. This chain's CDR3 is CASSWRGLYNEQFF. CDR3 DNA: TGTGCCAGCAGCTGGAGGGGACTCTACAATGAGCAGTTCTTC.